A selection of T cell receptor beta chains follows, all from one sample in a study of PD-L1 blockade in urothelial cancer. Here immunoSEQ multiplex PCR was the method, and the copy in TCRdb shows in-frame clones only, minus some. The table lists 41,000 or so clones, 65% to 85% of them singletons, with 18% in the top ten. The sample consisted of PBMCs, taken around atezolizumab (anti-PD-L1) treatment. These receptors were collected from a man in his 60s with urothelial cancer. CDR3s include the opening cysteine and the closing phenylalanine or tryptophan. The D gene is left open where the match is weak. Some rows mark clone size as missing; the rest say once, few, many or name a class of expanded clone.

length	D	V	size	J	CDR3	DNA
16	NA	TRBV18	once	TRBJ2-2	CASSPNAGQLTGELFF	TGTGCCAGCTCACCAAACGCCGGACAGCTCACCGGGGAGCTGTTTTTT
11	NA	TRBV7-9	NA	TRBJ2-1	CASSVGSEQFF	TGTGCCAGCAGCGTCGGGAGTGAGCAGTTCTTC
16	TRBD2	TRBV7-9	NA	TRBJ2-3	CASSFYTSGGHDTQYF	TGTGCCAGCAGCTTTTATACTAGCGGTGGACATGATACGCAGTATTTT
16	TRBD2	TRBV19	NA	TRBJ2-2	CASSLTSGGNTGELFF	TGTGCCAGTAGTCTGACTAGCGGGGGGAACACCGGGGAGCTGTTTTTT
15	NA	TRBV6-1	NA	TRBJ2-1	CASSESGGRVNEQFF	TGTGCCAGCAGTGAAAGTGGAGGACGGGTCAATGAGCAGTTCTTC
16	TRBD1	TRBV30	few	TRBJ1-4	CAWSEGQGWETEKLFF	TGTGCCTGGAGTGAAGGACAGGGGTGGGAGACTGAAAAACTGTTTTTT
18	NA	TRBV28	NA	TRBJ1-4	CASSFVGPRGRLGEKLFF	TGTGCCAGCAGTTTCGTTGGCCCGCGCGGCAGACTTGGTGAAAAACTGTTTTTT
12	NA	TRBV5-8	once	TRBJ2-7	CASGPGDREQYF	TGTGCCAGCGGTCCAGGGGATCGCGAGCAGTACTTC
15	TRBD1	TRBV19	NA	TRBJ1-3	CASQPTGDSGNTIYF	TGTGCCAGTCAACCGACAGGGGACTCTGGAAACACCATATATTTT
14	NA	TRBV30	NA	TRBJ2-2	CAWSPVRITGELFF	TGTGCCTGGAGTCCGGTGAGAATCACCGGGGAGCTGTTTTTT
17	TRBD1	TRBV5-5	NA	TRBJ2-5	CASSLNLPGQGWETQYF	TGTGCCAGCAGCTTGAACCTCCCCGGACAGGGTTGGGAGACCCAGTACTTC
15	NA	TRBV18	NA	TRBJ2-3	CASSPVGGPTDTQYF	TGTGCCAGCTCACCCGTGGGGGGGCCCACAGATACGCAGTATTTT
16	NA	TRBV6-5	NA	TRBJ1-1	CASSYRGGGLGAEAFF	TGTGCCAGCAGTTACCGTGGCGGGGGGCTAGGGGCTGAAGCTTTCTTT
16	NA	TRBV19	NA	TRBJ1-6	CASSSDRSFGSSPLHF	TGTGCCAGTAGCTCAGACAGATCCTTTGGATCGTCACCCCTCCACTTT
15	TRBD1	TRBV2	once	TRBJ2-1	CASGGQGGSRNEQFF	TGTGCCAGCGGCGGACAGGGGGGTAGCCGCAATGAGCAGTTCTTC
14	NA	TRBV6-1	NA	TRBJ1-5	CASSEVRGGQPQHF	TGTGCCAGCAGTGAAGTGAGGGGAGGTCAGCCCCAGCATTTT
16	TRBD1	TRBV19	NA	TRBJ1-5	CASSIDRQGADQPQHF	TGTGCCAGTAGTATAGATCGACAGGGGGCAGATCAGCCCCAGCATTTT
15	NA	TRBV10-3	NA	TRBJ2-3	CAISDGGADTDTQYF	TGTGCCATCAGTGATGGGGGGGCCGACACAGATACGCAGTATTTT
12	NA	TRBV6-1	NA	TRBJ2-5	CASRRFQETQYF	TGTGCCAGCAGGCGGTTCCAAGAGACCCAGTACTTC
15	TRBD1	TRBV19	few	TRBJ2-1	CASSMVQGAWNEQFF	TGTGCCAGTAGTATGGTACAGGGGGCTTGGAATGAGCAGTTCTTC
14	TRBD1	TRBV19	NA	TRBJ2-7	CASSTRDSTYEQYF	TGTGCCAGTAGTACAAGGGACAGCACCTACGAGCAGTACTTC
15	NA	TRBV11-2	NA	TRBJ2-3	CASSLEGPAADTQYF	TGTGCCAGCAGCTTAGAGGGGCCGGCGGCAGATACGCAGTATTTT
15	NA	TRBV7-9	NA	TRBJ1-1	CASSLGQHVNTEAFF	TGTGCCAGCAGCTTAGGACAGCACGTCAACACTGAAGCTTTCTTT
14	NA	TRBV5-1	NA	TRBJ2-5	CASSLVGFRETQYF	TGCGCCAGCAGCTTGGTCGGTTTTCGGGAGACCCAGTACTTC
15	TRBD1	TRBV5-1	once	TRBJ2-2	CASSLGQEYTGELFF	TGCGCCAGCAGCTTAGGACAGGAGTACACCGGGGAGCTGTTTTTT
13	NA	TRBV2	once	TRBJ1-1	CASNAGVGNEAFF	TGTGCCAGCAACGCAGGGGTGGGAAATGAAGCTTTCTTT
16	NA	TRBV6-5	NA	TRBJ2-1	CASSYVRATGPGEQFF	TGTGCCAGCAGTTACGTCCGCGCGACAGGCCCCGGGGAGCAGTTCTTC
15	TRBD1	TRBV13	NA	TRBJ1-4	CASSEGPQGDEKLFF	TGTGCCAGCAGCGAAGGACCACAGGGGGATGAAAAACTGTTTTTT
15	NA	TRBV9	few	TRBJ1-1	CASSVVDSENTEAFF	TGTGCCAGCAGCGTAGTTGACAGCGAGAACACTGAAGCTTTCTTT
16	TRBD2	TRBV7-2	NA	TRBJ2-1	CASSQIRGGYYNEQFF	TGTGCCAGCAGCCAAATACGGGGGGGCTACTACAATGAGCAGTTCTTC
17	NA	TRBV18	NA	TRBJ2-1	CASSPSSGEAYSNEQFF	TGTGCCAGCTCACCCTCCTCAGGGGAAGCATATAGCAATGAGCAGTTCTTC
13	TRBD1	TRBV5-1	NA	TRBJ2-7	CASSPGTAYEQYF	TGCGCCAGCAGCCCCGGGACAGCCTACGAGCAGTACTTC
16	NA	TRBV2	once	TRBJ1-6	CASSQEGGGYNSPLHF	TGTGCCAGCAGTCAGGAAGGCGGAGGGTATAATTCACCCCTCCACTTT
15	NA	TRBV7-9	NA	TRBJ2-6	CASSKERAGANVLTF	TGTGCCAGCAGCAAGGAGAGGGCTGGGGCCAACGTCCTGACTTTC
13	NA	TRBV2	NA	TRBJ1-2	CATLEMRFYGYTF	TGTGCCACCCTTGAGATGAGATTCTATGGCTACACCTTC
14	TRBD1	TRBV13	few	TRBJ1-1	CASSFRGRGTEAFF	TGTGCCAGCAGCTTCAGGGGGCGCGGCACTGAAGCTTTCTTT
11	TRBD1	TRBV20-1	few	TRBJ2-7	CSAQGPYEQYF	TGCAGTGCACAGGGGCCCTACGAGCAGTACTTC
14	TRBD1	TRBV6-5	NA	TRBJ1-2	CASSYGQGLGGYTF	TGTGCCAGCAGTTATGGACAGGGACTCGGGGGCTACACCTTC
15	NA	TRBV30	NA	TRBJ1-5	CAWSQGFWGNQPQHF	TGTGCCTGGAGCCAGGGTTTTTGGGGCAATCAGCCCCAGCATTTT
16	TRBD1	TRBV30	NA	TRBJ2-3	CAWSGGTGSSTDTQYF	TGTGCCTGGAGTGGGGGGACAGGGTCTAGCACAGATACGCAGTATTTT
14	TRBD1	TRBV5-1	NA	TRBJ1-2	CASSLLGRGSGYTF	TGCGCCAGCAGCTTGTTGGGCAGGGGGTCCGGCTACACCTTC
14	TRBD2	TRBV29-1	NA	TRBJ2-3	CSVGLAGRTDTQYF	TGCAGCGTTGGGCTAGCGGGGAGAACAGATACGCAGTATTTT
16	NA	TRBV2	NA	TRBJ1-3	CASTVSGGSSGNTIYF	TGTGCCAGCACTGTATCTGGGGGGAGCTCTGGAAACACCATATATTTT
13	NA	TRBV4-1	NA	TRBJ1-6	CASSQVQVSPLHF	TGCGCCAGCAGCCAAGTTCAGGTTTCACCCCTCCACTTT
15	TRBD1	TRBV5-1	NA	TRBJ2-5	CASSQGQNVGETQYF	TGCGCCAGCAGCCAGGGACAGAACGTCGGCGAGACCCAGTACTTC